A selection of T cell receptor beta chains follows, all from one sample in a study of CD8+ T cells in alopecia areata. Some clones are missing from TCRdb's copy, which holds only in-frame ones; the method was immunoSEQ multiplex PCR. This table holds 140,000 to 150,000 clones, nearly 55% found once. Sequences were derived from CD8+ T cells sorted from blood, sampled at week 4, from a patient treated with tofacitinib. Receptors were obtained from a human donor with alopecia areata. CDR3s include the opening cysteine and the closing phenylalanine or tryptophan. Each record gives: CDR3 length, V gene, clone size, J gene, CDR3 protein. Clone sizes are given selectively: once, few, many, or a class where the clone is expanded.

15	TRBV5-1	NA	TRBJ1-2	CASSSLNVANYGYTF
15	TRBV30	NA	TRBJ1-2	CAWSDVTEVNYGYTF
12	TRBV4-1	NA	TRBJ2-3	CASSQDVDTQYF
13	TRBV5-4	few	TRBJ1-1	CASSLVEDTEAFF
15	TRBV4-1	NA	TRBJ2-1	CASSQDWGHYNEQFF
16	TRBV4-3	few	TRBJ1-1	CASSQGATGVNTEAFF
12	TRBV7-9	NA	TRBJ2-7	CASSGTSYEQYF
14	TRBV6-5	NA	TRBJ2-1	CASSYKVPSGEQFF
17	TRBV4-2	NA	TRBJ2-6	CASSRGTRESGANVLTF
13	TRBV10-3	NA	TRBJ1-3	CAINTGGGNTIYF
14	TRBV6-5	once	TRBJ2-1	CATTDRGSYNEQFF
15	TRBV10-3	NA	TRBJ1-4	CAISQDRGQGEKLFF
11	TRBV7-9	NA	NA	CASSVHSEQYF
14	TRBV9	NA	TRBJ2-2	CASSVWGDTGELFF
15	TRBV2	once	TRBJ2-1	CASGQGGLSVHEQFF
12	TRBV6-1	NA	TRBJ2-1	CASSGGTNEQFF
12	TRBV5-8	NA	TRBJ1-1	CASSLWRGEAFF
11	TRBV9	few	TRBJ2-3	CASSRVDTQYF
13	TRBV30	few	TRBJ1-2	CAWSEGQSAGYTF
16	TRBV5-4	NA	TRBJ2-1	CASSTARVLAYNEQFF
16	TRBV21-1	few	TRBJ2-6	CASSAHLGTGANVLTF
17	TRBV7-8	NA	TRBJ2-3	CASHPELAGEPTDTQYF
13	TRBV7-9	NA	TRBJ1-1	CASILDLGTEAFF
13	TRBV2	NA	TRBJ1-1	CASSRDSNTEAFF
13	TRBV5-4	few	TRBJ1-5	CASSTGGNQPQHF
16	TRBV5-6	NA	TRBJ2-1	CASSLAGTSGPDEQFF
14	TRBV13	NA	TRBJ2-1	CASSPRPQGFEQFF
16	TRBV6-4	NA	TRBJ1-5	CASSVDRPFSNQPQHF
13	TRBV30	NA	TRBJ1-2	CAWSVGTSYGYTF
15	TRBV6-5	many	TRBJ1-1	CASSPLEGQNTEAFF